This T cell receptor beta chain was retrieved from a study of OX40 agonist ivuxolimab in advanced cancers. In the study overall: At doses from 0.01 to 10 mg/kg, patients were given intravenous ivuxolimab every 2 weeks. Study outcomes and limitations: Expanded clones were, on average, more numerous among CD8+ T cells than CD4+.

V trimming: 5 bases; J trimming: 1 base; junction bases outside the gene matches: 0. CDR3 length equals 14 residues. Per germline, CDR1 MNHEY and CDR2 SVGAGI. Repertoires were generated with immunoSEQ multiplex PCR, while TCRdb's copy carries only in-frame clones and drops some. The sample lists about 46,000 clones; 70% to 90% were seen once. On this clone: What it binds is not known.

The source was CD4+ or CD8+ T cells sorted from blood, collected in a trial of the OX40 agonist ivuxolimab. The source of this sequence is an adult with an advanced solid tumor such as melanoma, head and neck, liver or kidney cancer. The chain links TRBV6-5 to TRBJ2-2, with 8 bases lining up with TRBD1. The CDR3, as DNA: TGTGCCAGCAGTGGGACAGGGAACACCGGGGAGCTGTTTTTT. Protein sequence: CASSGTGNTGELFF.